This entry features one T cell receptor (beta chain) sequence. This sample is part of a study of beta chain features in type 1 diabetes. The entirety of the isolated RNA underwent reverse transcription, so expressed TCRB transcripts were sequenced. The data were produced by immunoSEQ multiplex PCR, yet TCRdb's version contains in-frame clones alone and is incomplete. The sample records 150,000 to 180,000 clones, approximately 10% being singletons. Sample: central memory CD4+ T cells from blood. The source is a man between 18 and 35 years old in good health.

The CDR3 DNA sequence: TGTGCCAGCAGCCAAACCGGCACTGAAGCTTTCTTT. Its protein is CASSQTGTEAFF. The genes are TRBV28 and TRBJ1-1; D not certain. The CDR3 totals 12 residues. V lost 6 bases to trimming and J lost 4 bases, with 9 bases between them. Germline CDR1 and CDR2: MDHEN and SYDVKM.